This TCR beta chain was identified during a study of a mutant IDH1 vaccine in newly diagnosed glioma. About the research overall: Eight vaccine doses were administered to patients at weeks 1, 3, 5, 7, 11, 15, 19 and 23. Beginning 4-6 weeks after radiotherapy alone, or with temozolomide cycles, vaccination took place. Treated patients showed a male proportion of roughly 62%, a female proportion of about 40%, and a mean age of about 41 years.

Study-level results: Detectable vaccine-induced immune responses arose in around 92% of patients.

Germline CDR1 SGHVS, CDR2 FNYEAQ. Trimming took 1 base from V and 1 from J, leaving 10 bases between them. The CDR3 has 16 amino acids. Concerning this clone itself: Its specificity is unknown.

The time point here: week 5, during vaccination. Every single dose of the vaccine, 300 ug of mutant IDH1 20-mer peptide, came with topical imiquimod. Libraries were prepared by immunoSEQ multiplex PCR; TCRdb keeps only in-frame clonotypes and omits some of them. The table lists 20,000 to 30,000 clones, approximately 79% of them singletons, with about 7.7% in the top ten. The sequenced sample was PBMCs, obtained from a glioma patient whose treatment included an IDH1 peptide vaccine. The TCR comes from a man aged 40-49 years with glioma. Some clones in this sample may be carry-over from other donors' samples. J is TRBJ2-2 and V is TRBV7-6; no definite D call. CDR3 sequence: CASSLGWAGNTGELFF. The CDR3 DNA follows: TGTGCCAGCAGCTTAGGTTGGGCAGGGAACACCGGGGAGCTGTTTTTT.